This T cell receptor beta chain was sequenced in a study of blood T cell repertoires in COVID-19. Across the study: Some COVID-19 samples were acute and others convalescent; all came from the United States, Italy and Spain. Nucleic acid was either cDNA or gDNA, and it came from T cells, B-cell-depleted T cells, or PBMCs.

Study processing details: Amplification of reference gene primers was used by the study to estimate nucleated cell counts. The method was immunoSEQ multiplex PCR; TCRdb's version includes in-frame clones alone and lacks a portion of them. D and trimming come from the DNA, and the V and J calls and clone size come from that table. The data contain roughly 65,000 clones, 86% of them singletons. Sequencing was performed on peripheral blood. This receptor was identified in a woman aged 55-70 years with acute or convalescent COVID-19.

CDR3 residues: CASSEGAVSSYNEQFF. CDR3 nucleotide sequence: TGTGCCAGCAGCGAGGGGGCGGTAAGCTCCTACAATGAGCAGTTCTTC. This sequence joins TRBV7-9 and TRBJ2-1, with TRBD1 identical over 7 bases. From germline, CDR1 is SEHNR and CDR2 FQNEAQ (reference sequence). V lost 5 bases and J lost 0; bases outside the gene matches: 7. The CDR3 runs to 16 residues. The whole variable domain, remainder taken from reference TRBV7-9 and TRBJ2-1, is DTGVSQNPRHKITKRGQNVTFRCDPISEHNRLYWYRQTLGQGPEFLTYFQNEAQLEKSRLLSDRFSAERPKGSFSTLEIQRTEQGDSAMYLCASSEGAVSSYNEQFFGPGTRLTVL.